This T cell receptor beta chain is drawn from a study of T cells after yellow fever vaccination. This clonotype was seen a handful of times. Its antigen remains unidentified. MiXCR, run by TCRdb on the 5' RACE reads, gives a single entry per CDR3 protein. The table shows a few hundred thousand distinct CDR3 sequences, with under 14% occurring only once. Study-level points and caveats: Most clones from primary vaccination were detected again post-booster (just over 95% CD4, roughly 91% CD8). The CD4 and CD8 compartments had a small share of their clonotypes in common.

This clonotype was sampled from a man between 18 and 29 years old who received the YFV17D yellow fever vaccine. The sample was PBMCs, taken on the day of the first yellow fever vaccination.

CDR3 DNA: TGCGCCAGCAGCCCCAAATGGGGGGCTAATGAAAAACTGTTTTTT. It specifies CASSPKWGANEKLFF. The rearrangement uses TRBV4-1 and TRBJ1-4; D is perhaps TRBD1 (5 bases). Looked up from germline, CDR1 is MGHRA and CDR2 is YSYEKL. V was shortened by 4 bases and J by 3 bases, with 12 bases between the two germline ends. The CDR3 is 15 amino acids.